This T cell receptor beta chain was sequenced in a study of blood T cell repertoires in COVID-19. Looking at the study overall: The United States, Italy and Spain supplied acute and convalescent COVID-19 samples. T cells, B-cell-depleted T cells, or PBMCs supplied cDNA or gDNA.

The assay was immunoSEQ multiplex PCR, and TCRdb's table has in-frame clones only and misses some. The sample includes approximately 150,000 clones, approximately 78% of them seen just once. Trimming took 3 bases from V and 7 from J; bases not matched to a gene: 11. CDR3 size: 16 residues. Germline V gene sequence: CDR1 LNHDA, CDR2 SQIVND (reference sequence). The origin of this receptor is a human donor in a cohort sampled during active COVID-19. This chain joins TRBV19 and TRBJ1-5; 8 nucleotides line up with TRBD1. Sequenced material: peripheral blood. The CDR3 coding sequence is TGTGCCAGTAGTATGGGGAACAGGGGGTTAGGACAGCCCCAGCATTTT. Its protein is CASSMGNRGLGQPQHF.